This passage covers 19 T cell receptor beta chains from one sample sequenced in a study of cytomegalovirus exposure and HLA in healthy donors. This table comes from immunoSEQ multiplex PCR, and its TCRdb copy is limited to in-frame clones, with some not included. The sample lists 130,000 to 150,000 clones, just over 85% occurring once. Source material: PBMCs. Receptors originate from a woman aged 18-35 years in good health and CMV-seropositive.

The rearrangement links TRBV7-9 to TRBJ2-2, with D perhaps TRBD1 (6 bases). Trimming removed 5 bases from V and 4 bases from J, with 11 bases in between. This CDR3 comprises 14 residues. The germline V gene has CDR1 SEHNR and CDR2 FQNEAQ (reference sequence). CDR3 DNA: TGTGCCAGCAGCATAGGACAGACCACCGGGGAGCTGTTTTTT. Encoded protein: CASSIGQTTGELFF.

This chain joins TRBV6-4 and TRBJ2-3; tentatively, D is TRBD1 (5 bases). Trimming stripped 4 bases from V and 2 bases from J, with 13 bases between. This CDR3 has 15 amino acids. Germline V lookup: CDR1 MRHNA, CDR2 SNTAGT. The CDR3 DNA follows: TGTGCCAGCAGTGTCCAAATGACAGTCACAGATACGCAGTATTTT. Translating gives CASSVQMTVTDTQYF.

In this sample, this clone turned up once. The chain recombines TRBV18 with TRBJ2-7; TRBD2 aligns across 8 bases. Germline V gene data show CDR1 as KGHSH and CDR2 as LQKENI. Trimming removed 3 bases from V and 2 bases from J; junction bases left unmatched: 6. CDR3 length: 15 residues. The CDR3 reads CASSPDTSGPYEQYF. CDR3 DNA sequence: TGTGCCAGCTCACCCGATACTAGCGGACCCTACGAGCAGTACTTC. Variable domain in full (rest from reference TRBV18 and TRBJ2-7): NAGVMQNPRHLVRRRGQEARLRCSPMKGHSHVYWYRQLPEEGLKFMVYLQKENIIDESGMPKERFSAEFPKEGPSILRIQQVVRGDSAAYFCASSPDTSGPYEQYFGPGTRLTVT.

CDR3 nucleotide sequence: TGTGCCAGCAGCACTGCGGGACAGGGGATTGGAGGCTACACCTTC. This translates into CASSTAGQGIGGYTF. The chain joins TRBV28 to TRBJ1-2; 10 bases are shared with TRBD1. Germline CDR1 is MDHEN and CDR2 is SYDVKM. The V and J ends lost 6 bases and 8 bases, in that order; junction bases with no gene match: 12. This CDR3 contains 15 residues.

This CDR3 is CATRTGGGFQPQHF. The CDR3 DNA follows: TGTGCCACCCGCACAGGGGGCGGATTTCAGCCCCAGCATTTT. The chain is built from TRBV19 and TRBJ1-5, with 9 bases aligning to TRBD1. V lost 10 bases, J lost 6 bases, and 10 bases stayed unmatched. The CDR3 totals 14 residues. CDR1 is LNHDA, CDR2 SQIVND, per germline (reference sequence).

This rearrangement joins TRBV5-4 to TRBJ2-4; 9 bases are shared with TRBD2. The junction had 10 bases not matched to a gene; V was cut back by 4 bases and J by 5 bases. This CDR3 comprises 16 residues. Germline assignment: CDR1 SGHNT and CDR2 YYREEE (reference sequence). CDR3 region: CASSPQGRGGQNIQYF. The DNA for the CDR3 is TGTGCCAGCAGCCCCCAGGGGCGGGGGGGCCAAAACATTCAGTACTTC.

V usage is TRBV28 and J usage is TRBJ2-5; 11 bases match TRBD2. The germline gives CDR1 MDHEN, CDR2 SYDVKM. The CDR3 is 14 amino acids. The J segment lost 4 bases and the V segment lost 6 bases, leaving 4 bases of the junction unmatched. The CDR3 spells CASSHGLAGETQYF. As DNA, the CDR3 is TGTGCCAGCAGCCACGGACTAGCGGGAGAGACCCAGTACTTC.

The CDR3 spells CASSIEGNQPQHF. In DNA, the CDR3 is TGTGCCAGTAGTATTGAGGGCAATCAGCCCCAGCATTTT. This chain links TRBV19 with TRBJ1-5; D remains unclear. This CDR3 spans 13 amino acids. Trimming removed 3 bases from V and 2 bases from J, with 5 bases in between. CDR1 and CDR2 from the germline V gene are LNHDA and SQIVND (reference sequence).

The chain carries TRBV6-1 and TRBJ1-2; possible D gene TRBD1, 6 bases. The CDR3 has 15 amino acids. Germline CDR1 is MNHNS and CDR2 is SASEGT. V lost 6 bases to trimming and J lost 6 bases, with 20 bases between them. The chain's CDR3 is CASRVNTGILDGYTF. The CDR3 DNA is TGTGCCAGCAGAGTTAATACAGGGATTCTAGATGGCTACACCTTC.

The genes are TRBV7-3 and TRBJ2-5; maybe TRBD2 (5 bases). Germline lookup yields CDR1 SGHTA and CDR2 FQGTGA. With 5 bases removed from V and 5 bases from J, the gap between germline ends came to 12 bases. The CDR3 covers 13 residues. The CDR3 coding sequence is TGTGCCAGCAGCGTTACTAGTAAGGAGACCCAGTACTTC. This translates into CASSVTSKETQYF.

The V gene is TRBV28, the J gene TRBJ2-7; D perhaps matches TRBD1 (6 bases). This CDR3 is built from 12 residues. The V end was cut by 5 bases, the J end by 3 bases, with 8 bases between. CDR1 MDHEN and CDR2 SYDVKM come from the germline V gene. The CDR3: CASSHRVYEQYF. The DNA for the CDR3 is TGTGCCAGCAGTCACAGGGTCTACGAGCAGTACTTC.

The J gene is TRBJ2-1, the V gene TRBV6-1; D not certain. CDR3 length: 11 residues. From germline, CDR1 is MNHNS and CDR2 SASEGT. Trimming took off 3 bases at V and 8 bases at J, with 5 bases between the two ends. The CDR3 DNA reads TGTGCCAGCAGTGATCCCTATGAGCAGTTCTTC. This encodes CASSDPYEQFF.

V gene TRBV5-6 combines with J gene TRBJ2-3; D not certain. V shed 0 bases and J shed 2 bases, with 7 bases lying between them. CDR1 and CDR2 from the germline V gene are SGHDT and YYEEEE. The CDR3 loop spans 14 amino acids. The CDR3, as DNA: TGTGCCAGCAGCTTGGGGCCGAACACAGATACGCAGTATTTT. This encodes CASSLGPNTDTQYF.

This chain connects TRBV2 to TRBJ1-3; 8 nucleotides match TRBD1. The germline CDR1 and CDR2 sequences are SNHLY and FYNNEI. J was trimmed by 7 bases and V by 6 bases; bases with no gene match: 14. This CDR3 has 16 amino acids. As DNA, the CDR3 is TGTGCCAGCAGGCCTATTGTACGGACAGGGCGGAACACCATATATTTT. It is translated as CASRPIVRTGRNTIYF.

This chain uses TRBV4-3 with TRBJ2-3; possibly TRBD1 for D (6 bases). This CDR3 is built from 16 residues. Looked up from germline, CDR1 is LGHNA and CDR2 is YSLEER. V lost 1 base and J 6 bases, leaving 17 bases between the germline ends. CDR3 in amino acids: CASSQGGLPAEDTQYF. CDR3 DNA: TGCGCCAGCAGCCAAGGGGGGCTACCCGCCGAGGATACGCAGTATTTT.

J is TRBJ1-6 and V is TRBV28; D remains ambiguous. The V end lost 5 bases, the J end lost 12 bases, and 11 bases lay between the germline ends. This CDR3 region has 12 residues. Germline-derived CDR1 and CDR2 are MDHEN and SYDVKM. The CDR3 region has the DNA TGTGCCAGCAGTAACCCGGTAGAACCCCTCCACTTT. Translated, it gives CASSNPVEPLHF.

J is TRBJ2-7 and V is TRBV19; 7 bases align to TRBD1. The CDR3 length is 14 residues. V gave up 6 bases and J gave up 3 bases; unmatched junction bases: 8. Germline CDR1 reads LNHDA; CDR2 reads SQIVND (reference sequence). CDR3 in amino acids: CASSQGQQYYEQYF. DNA for the CDR3: TGTGCCAGTAGCCAGGGACAGCAGTACTACGAGCAGTACTTC.

The V gene is TRBV10-1, the J gene TRBJ1-1, with a weak D call TRBD1 (5 bases). Trimming removed 5 bases at V and 1 base at J, with 8 bases between. The CDR3 runs 13 residues. Germline loops: CDR1 WNHNN, CDR2 SYGVQD (reference sequence). CDR3 protein: CASSRQPNTEAFF. CDR3 bases: TGCGCCAGCAGTAGACAGCCGAACACTGAAGCTTTCTTT.

The chain uses TRBV6-6 and TRBJ2-7, with 9 positions matching TRBD1. V was pared by 5 bases and J by 6 bases, with 11 bases of the junction left unmatched. CDR1 is MNHNY and CDR2 is SVGAGI in the germline V gene (reference sequence). The CDR3 extends over 15 amino acids. CDR3 region: CASSTWTGEMGEQYF. CDR3 in DNA: TGTGCCAGCAGTACCTGGACAGGGGAAATGGGCGAGCAGTACTTC.